The table lists the clone carrying this T cell receptor (beta chain) with a count of one. Its target is unknown. Sequencing was performed with immunoSEQ multiplex PCR; in TCRdb, only in-frame clones are kept and a portion is missing. In the table there are around 100,000 clones, over 80% of which are singletons. The data derive from a study of identifying expanded T cells in peripheral blood. General study findings and limits: Two-week clone count variance significantly increased as total template count grew.

Germline CDR1 is SGHRS and CDR2 is YFSETQ. Trimming removed 0 bases from V and 0 bases from J, with 6 bases in between. The CDR3 has 15 amino acids. The source is a person between 18 and 75 years old in good health. The material sequenced was blood. The V and J genes are TRBV5-1 and TRBJ2-2; D possibly matches TRBD1 or TRBD2 (5 bases each). The CDR3 coding sequence is TGCGCCAGCAGCTTGGGGGGGACGAACACCGGGGAGCTGTTTTTT. Its translation: CASSLGGTNTGELFF.